This T cell receptor (beta chain) comes out of a study of OX40 agonist ivuxolimab in advanced cancers. Study conclusions and caveats: CD4+ and CD8+ blood T cells expanded clonally by week 6 at 0.1 to 3.0 mg/kg.

A remark on this clone: Antigen: not known.

TCRdb's copy holds only in-frame clones and misses some; the assay was immunoSEQ multiplex PCR. Among 60,000 to 75,000 clones listed, around 93% were seen once. This receptor was identified in an adult with an advanced solid tumor such as melanoma, head and neck, liver or kidney cancer. The sequenced sample was CD4+ or CD8+ T cells sorted from blood, obtained in a trial of the OX40 agonist ivuxolimab.

CDR3 coding DNA: TGTGCCAGCAGCCCGGGACAGGGCAGGATCGGGACGAGAAACACCATATATTTT. Amino acid sequence: CASSPGQGRIGTRNTIYF. The rearrangement links TRBV7-8 to TRBJ1-3, with 9 bases matching TRBD1. CDR3 length: 18 residues. Germline CDR1 reads SGHVS; CDR2 reads FQNEAQ. V lost 5 bases, J lost 5 bases, and 16 bases stayed unmatched.